What follows is one T cell receptor (beta chain) and its context. This clone's antigen is unknown. Base-call qualities are not available, and no considerably larger clone is one nucleotide away. The sequencer listed for this sample is Illumina Genome Analyzer IIx. TCRdb took the public reads, trimmed them with fastp at Q25, ran MiXCR for clone calling and kept in-frame beta chains. Every entry covers one CDR3 protein and lists the most common genes and DNA from its rows. In all, the sample holds about 15,000 distinct CDR3 sequences, and approximately 34% of those were seen once. In total, the top ten clones hold 15% to 20% of the sample. The CDR3 covers 15 residues, taking in both the cysteine and the phenylalanine. Only the CDR3 portion is preserved as DNA: 45 bases, with reading frame beginning at the first base. V trim: 3 bases; J trim: 8 bases; unmatched bases: 8. Via the germline V gene, CDR1 is ENHRY and CDR2 SYGVKD.

The data stem from a study (dated by TCRdb to the early 2010s). The sequence links TRBV10-3 to TRBJ2-1; a stretch of 9 junction bases matches TRBD2. The receptor was isolated from a human donor. The sequenced sample consisted of blood. The base sequence is TGTGCCATCAGTGATACCGCGGGAGGGCCCTATGAGCAGTTCTTC. Its amino acids are CAISDTAGGPYEQFF.